The sequence of this TCR beta chain was determined in a study of CD8+ T cells in alopecia areata. Study at large: Treated individuals took tofacitinib by mouth, 5 to 10 mg twice daily.

Treatment specified: oral pan-JAK inhibitor, 5-10 mg twice daily. General study findings and limits: Among the cells sequenced in scalp samples are also the resident alphabeta T cells of normal skin.

The CDR3 has 18 amino acids. V was pared by 0 bases and J by 2 bases, with 20 bases between. Germline V CDR1 and CDR2: KGHSH, LQKENI. In regard to this clone: The antigen is undetermined.

RNA was extracted and reverse transcribed into cDNA as the sequencing template. Profiling relied on immunoSEQ multiplex PCR, and the TCRdb table lists in-frame clones only, not all of them. The sample holds some 120,000 clones, over 60% seen once. This sequence was found in a human donor with alopecia areata. The sequenced sample was CD4+ T cells sorted from blood, obtained at week 4, from a patient treated with tofacitinib. The J gene is TRBJ2-7, the V gene TRBV18; possible D gene TRBD1, 8 bases. Written as DNA, the CDR3 is TGTGCCAGCTCACCACCGGGAGGGACAGGCATTTCGACCTACGAGCAGTACTTC. Its protein is CASSPPGGTGISTYEQYF.